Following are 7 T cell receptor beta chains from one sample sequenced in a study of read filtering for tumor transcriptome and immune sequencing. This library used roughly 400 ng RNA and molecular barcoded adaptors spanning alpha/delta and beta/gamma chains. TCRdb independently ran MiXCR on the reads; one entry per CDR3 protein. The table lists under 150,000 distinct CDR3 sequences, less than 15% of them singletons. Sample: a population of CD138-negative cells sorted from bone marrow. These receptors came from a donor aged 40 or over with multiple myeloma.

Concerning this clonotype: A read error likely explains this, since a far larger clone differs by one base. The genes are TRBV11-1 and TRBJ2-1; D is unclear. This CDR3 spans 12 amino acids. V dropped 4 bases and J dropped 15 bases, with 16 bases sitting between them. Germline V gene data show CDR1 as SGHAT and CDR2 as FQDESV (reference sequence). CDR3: CASSSRPDGPFF. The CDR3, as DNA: TGTGCCAGCAGCTCCAGACCCGATGGACCGTTCTTC.

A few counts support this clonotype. In nucleotides, the CDR3 is TGTGCCATCAGTGAATACCCAGGGGGCGCGGAGCAGTACTTC. It encodes CAISEYPGGAEQYF. The J gene is TRBJ2-7, the V gene TRBV10-3; 8 positions agree with TRBD1. CDR1 is ENHRY, CDR2 SYGVKD, per germline. There are 14 residues in the CDR3. J lost 7 bases, V lost 3 bases, and 8 bases had no gene match.

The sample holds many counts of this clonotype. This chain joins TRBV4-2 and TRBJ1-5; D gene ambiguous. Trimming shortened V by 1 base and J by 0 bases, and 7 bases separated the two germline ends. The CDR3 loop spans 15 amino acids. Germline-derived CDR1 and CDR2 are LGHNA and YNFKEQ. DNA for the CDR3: TGTGCCAGCAGCCAAGGTCTTAATAGCAATCAGCCCCAGCATTTT. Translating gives CASSQGLNSNQPQHF.

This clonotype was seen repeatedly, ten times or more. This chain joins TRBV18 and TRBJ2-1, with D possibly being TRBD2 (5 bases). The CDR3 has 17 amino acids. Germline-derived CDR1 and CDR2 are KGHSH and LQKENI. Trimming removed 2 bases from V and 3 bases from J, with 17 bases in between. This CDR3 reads CASSPILPTGSYNEQFF. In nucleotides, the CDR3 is TGTGCCAGCTCACCAATCCTACCAACTGGGAGCTACAATGAGCAGTTCTTC.

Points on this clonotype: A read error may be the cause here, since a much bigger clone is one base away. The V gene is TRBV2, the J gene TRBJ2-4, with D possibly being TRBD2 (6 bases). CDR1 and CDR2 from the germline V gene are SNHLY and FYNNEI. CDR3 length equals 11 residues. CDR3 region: CASTATSIPYF. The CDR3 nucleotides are TGTGCCAGCACCGCCACTAGCATTCCGTACTTC.

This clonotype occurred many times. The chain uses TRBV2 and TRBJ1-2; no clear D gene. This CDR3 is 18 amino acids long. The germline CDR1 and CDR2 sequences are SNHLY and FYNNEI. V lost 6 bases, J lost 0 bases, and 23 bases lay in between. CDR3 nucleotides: TGTGCCAGCAGCAAAGAGCGGGTCAGGCCGAAATCTAACTATGGCTACACCTTC. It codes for CASSKERVRPKSNYGYTF.

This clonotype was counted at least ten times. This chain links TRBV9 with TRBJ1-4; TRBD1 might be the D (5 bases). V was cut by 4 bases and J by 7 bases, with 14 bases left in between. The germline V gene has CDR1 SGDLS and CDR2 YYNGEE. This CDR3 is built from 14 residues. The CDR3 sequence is CASSHGGGTEKLFF. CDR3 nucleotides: TGTGCCAGCAGCCATGGGGGGGGGACTGAAAAACTGTTTTTT.